This passage covers 24 T cell receptor beta chains from one sample sequenced in a study of vaccination effects on CD4 cells after COVID-19 (dated by TCRdb to 2022 to 2024). The library came from the immunoSEQ multiplex PCR assay. TCRdb re-hosts the immuneACCESS table, in-frame sequences only. Its copies lack some clones; in the studies checked, an unresolved V gene accounts for under half of them, and the cause for the rest is not known. Here the sample has about 70,000 clones; over 65% occur a single time. Of the sample, around 5% falls within the top ten clones. In the ViraFEST assay, PBMC were stimulated with viral peptide pools, and TCR sequencing was then used to find antigen-specific CD4+ T cell clonotypes based on their expansion. After around eleven days of culture, CD4+ T cells were isolated with the EasySep CD4+ T cell isolation kit. PCR-confirmed SARS-CoV-2 infection had occurred in convalescent patients between March and December 2020, before the Alpha, Beta and Delta variants emerged in the United States.

No antigen has been identified for these receptors. The starting material was CD4+ T cells from PBMCs cultured with HIV peptides, obtained before COVID-19 vaccination. According to the study, the label for this sample's cell subset or site signals: HIV-1 Nef peptide pool negative control/reference culture. The receptors here all came from a human donor who had a prior SARS-CoV-2 infection.

The chain employs TRBV27 and TRBJ2-1; possible D gene TRBD2, 7 bases. This CDR3 region has 13 residues. V shed 2 bases and J shed 15 bases, with 17 bases lying between them. Per germline, CDR1 MNHEY and CDR2 SMNVEV (reference sequence). The CDR3 bases are TGTGCCAGCAGTTTAAGGGGGAGCGGGACTTCGTTCTTC. Protein product: CASSLRGSGTSFF.

This sequence joins TRBV11-3 and TRBJ2-3; 8 bases map to TRBD2. The CDR3 is 16 amino acids. Germline CDR1 SGHNT, CDR2 YENEEA. V shed 3 bases and J 3 bases; nucleotides not matched to a gene: 8. This chain's CDR3 is CASSFGTRDRTDTQYF. The CDR3 DNA follows: TGTGCCAGCAGCTTCGGGACTAGAGATCGGACAGATACGCAGTATTTT. The full variable domain, completed using reference TRBV11-3 and TRBJ2-3, is EAGVVQSPRYKIIEKKQPVAFWCNPISGHNTLYWYLQNLGQGPELLIRYENEEAVDDSQLPKDRFSAERLKGVDSTLKIQPAELGDSAVYLCASSFGTRDRTDTQYFGPGTRLTVL.

This chain connects TRBV4-2 to TRBJ2-5; 8 bases are shared with TRBD2. After removal of 1 base from V and 4 bases from J, the junction contained 5 bases not matched to a gene. The CDR3 totals 15 residues. Germline assignment: CDR1 LGHNA and CDR2 YNFKEQ. The CDR3 here is CASSQVGTRTETQYF. In DNA form, the CDR3 reads TGTGCCAGCAGCCAAGTAGGGACTAGGACAGAGACCCAGTACTTC.

This clone came up once. The chain uses TRBV15 and TRBJ2-3; TRBD2 aligns across 7 bases. CDR3 length equals 17 residues. The germline CDR1 and CDR2 sequences are LNHNV and YYDKDF (reference sequence). V lost 0 bases, J lost 4 bases, and 10 bases stayed unmatched. CDR3 sequence reads: CATSRDYRREWADTQYF. The CDR3 DNA sequence: TGTGCCACCAGCAGAGATTATAGGCGGGAGTGGGCAGATACGCAGTATTTT. Full variable domain (remainder filled in from reference TRBV15 and TRBJ2-3): DAMVIQNPRYQVTQFGKPVTLSCSQTLNHNVMYWYQQKSSQAPKLLFHYYDKDFNNEADTPDNFQSRRPNTSFCFLDIRSPGLGDTAMYLCATSRDYRREWADTQYFGPGTRLTVL.

The chain links TRBV9 to TRBJ2-5, with no clear D. V was pared by 3 bases and J by 1 base, with 1 base between. Germline V gives CDR1 SGDLS, CDR2 YYNGEE. The CDR3 is 11 amino acids. CDR3 coding DNA: TGTGCCAGCAGCGCCCAAGAGACCCAGTACTTC. Its translation: CASSAQETQYF. The full variable domain, completed using reference TRBV9 and TRBJ2-5, is DSGVTQTPKHLITATGQRVTLRCSPRSGDLSVYWYQQSLDQGLQFLIQYYNGEERAKGNILERFSAQQFPDLHSELNLSSLELGDSALYFCASSAQETQYFGPGTRLLVL.

The chain is built from TRBV5-1 and TRBJ1-1; D gene ambiguous. Trimming removed 7 bases at V and 1 base at J, with 14 bases between. The CDR3 has 14 amino acids. Per germline, CDR1 SGHRS and CDR2 YFSETQ. The CDR3: CASSRWDGNTEAFF. The CDR3 coding sequence is TGCGCCAGCTCAAGATGGGATGGGAACACTGAAGCTTTCTTT.

This clone has a handful of counts. The chain uses TRBV6-6 and TRBJ2-1; 9 bases agree with TRBD1. Unmatched junction bases numbered 12, after V lost 6 bases and J lost 15 bases. Germline V CDR1 and CDR2: MNHNY, SVGAGI (reference sequence). The CDR3 runs 13 residues. CDR3 loop: CASRAGTGFGGFF. In DNA form, the CDR3 reads TGTGCCAGCAGGGCCGGGACAGGGTTTGGTGGGTTCTTC.

The genes are TRBV5-1 and TRBJ2-1; 10 positions match TRBD2. V shed 5 bases and J 5 bases; nucleotides not matched to a gene: 7. This CDR3 region has 15 residues. From germline, CDR1 is SGHRS and CDR2 YFSETQ. CDR3 DNA sequence: TGCGCCAGCAGTCGGGCTAGCGGGGGTAACAATGAGCAGTTCTTC. It yields the protein CASSRASGGNNEQFF.

V is TRBV7-2 and J is TRBJ2-3, with D perhaps matching TRBD2 (5 bases). CDR3 length equals 14 residues. Germline CDR1 reads SGHTA; CDR2 reads FQGNSA. The ends were cut back, 8 bases at V and 0 bases at J, with 12 bases in the middle. The CDR3 loop reads CASARGTSTDTQYF. The CDR3 DNA reads as TGTGCCAGCGCTCGGGGAACTAGCACAGATACGCAGTATTTT.

This clone was seen more than once but under ten times. The chain carries TRBV6-6 and TRBJ2-1; 8 nucleotides agree with TRBD2. Losses at the gene ends were 2 bases for V and 4 bases for J; bases not matched to a gene: 4. The CDR3 is 15 amino acids. The germline gives CDR1 MNHNY, CDR2 SVGAGI (reference sequence). This chain's CDR3 is CASSYGASGYNEQFF. DNA for the CDR3: TGTGCCAGCAGTTACGGGGCTAGCGGGTACAATGAGCAGTTCTTC.

The chain recombines TRBV9 with TRBJ1-5, with D uncertain. Germline V lookup: CDR1 SGDLS, CDR2 YYNGEE. This CDR3 comprises 14 residues. The V end was cut by 2 bases, the J end by 7 bases, with 13 bases between. CDR3 sequence reads: CASSVAGLDQPQHF. CDR3 in DNA: TGTGCCAGCAGCGTGGCGGGATTAGACCAGCCCCAGCATTTT.

The sample holds a few counts of this clone. The chain employs TRBV14 and TRBJ2-1; no reliable D call. CDR3 length: 14 amino acids. Germline V CDR1 and CDR2: SGHDN, FVKESK. V was pared by 3 bases and J by 4 bases, with 10 bases between. CDR3 sequence: CASSHWTPYNEQFF. The DNA of the CDR3 is TGTGCCAGCAGCCATTGGACCCCGTACAATGAGCAGTTCTTC.

This chain links TRBV25-1 with TRBJ2-2; the D gene is possibly TRBD1 (6 bases). Trimming took 5 bases from V and 3 from J, leaving 10 bases between them. The germline CDR1 and CDR2 sequences are MGHDK and SYGVNS. CDR3 size: 14 residues. The CDR3 DNA is TGTGCCAGCAGTAAGGGACACTACACCGGGGAGCTGTTTTTT. Its translation is CASSKGHYTGELFF. The complete variable domain, with remaining parts taken from reference TRBV25-1 and TRBJ2-2, reads EADIYQTPRYLVIGTGKKITLECSQTMGHDKMYWYQQDPGMELHLIHYSYGVNSTEKGDLSSESTVSRIRTEHFPLTLESARPSHTSQYLCASSKGHYTGELFFGEGSRLTVL.

The table lists this clone with a few counts. The CDR3 region is CASSPPAYNEQFF. In DNA, the CDR3 is TGTGCCAGCAGCCCACCGGCCTACAATGAGCAGTTCTTC. The J gene is TRBJ2-1, the V gene TRBV11-2, with no clear D. Germline values: CDR1 SGHAT, CDR2 FQNNGV. V dropped 5 bases and J dropped 2 bases, with 7 bases sitting between them. The CDR3 covers 13 residues.

This clone came up once. The rearrangement uses TRBV25-1 and TRBJ1-4; D remains unclear. V was clipped by 5 bases and J by 3 bases, with 13 bases between them. Germline V gene lookup returns CDR1 MGHDK and CDR2 SYGVNS. The CDR3 extends over 15 amino acids. The CDR3 nucleotides read TGTGCCAGCAGTTCCCTCCTGCAGGCTAATGAAAAACTGTTTTTT. This codes for CASSSLLQANEKLFF.

V is TRBV20-1 and J is TRBJ2-1; no firm D call. Germline V gene sequence: CDR1 DFQATT, CDR2 SNEGSKA (reference sequence). V shed 4 bases and J shed 5 bases, with 6 bases lying between them. The CDR3 is 11 amino acids. The CDR3: CSAKTNNEQFF. CDR3 DNA sequence: TGCAGTGCTAAAACGAACAATGAGCAGTTCTTC.

Turning to this clone: Distinct nucleotide sequences in the sample also encode this CDR3. V usage is TRBV4-1 and J usage is TRBJ2-3, with D uncertain. Germline values: CDR1 MGHRA, CDR2 YSYEKL. Trimming cost V 0 bases and J 4 bases, with 5 bases left between them. The CDR3 consists of 13 residues. The DNA of the CDR3 is TGCGCCAGCAGCCAAGAAAGGCCAGATACGCAGTATTTT. This sequence encodes CASSQERPDTQYF.

This chain joins TRBV7-2 and TRBJ1-2; the D is unclear. The CDR3 spans 14 residues. V gave up 0 bases and J gave up 4 bases, with 9 bases separating them. CDR1 and CDR2 (germline): SGHTA, FQGNSA. CDR3 residues: CASSLALRLYGYTF. CDR3 DNA: TGTGCCAGCAGCTTAGCATTGCGACTCTATGGCTACACCTTC. Drawing the rest from reference TRBV7-2 and TRBJ1-2, the complete variable domain is GAGVSQSPSNKVTEKGKDVELRCDPISGHTALYWYRQSLGQGLEFLIYFQGNSAPDKSGLPSDRFSAERTGGSVSTLTIQRTQQEDSAVYLCASSLALRLYGYTFGSGTRLTVV.

The V call is TRBV24-1, the J call TRBJ2-1; no clear D gene. V was pared by 4 bases and J by 6 bases, with 12 bases between. This CDR3 has 14 amino acids. CDR1 and CDR2 from the germline V gene are KGHDR and SFDVKD. The CDR3 loop reads CATSDISAVNEQFF. The CDR3 region has the DNA TGTGCCACCAGTGACATCTCCGCGGTCAATGAGCAGTTCTTC.

The V and J genes are TRBV19 and TRBJ1-2; TRBD1 matches 8 bases. This CDR3 spans 14 amino acids. Germline V gives CDR1 LNHDA, CDR2 SQIVND (reference sequence). V lost 6 bases to trimming and J lost 8 bases; unmatched junction nucleotides: 11. The CDR3 nucleotides are TGTGCCAGTAGCAATAGACAGGGGAGACCGGGCTACACCTTC. Translating it yields CASSNRQGRPGYTF.

V and J are TRBV15 and TRBJ2-5; D remains ambiguous. From germline, CDR1 is LNHNV and CDR2 YYDKDF (reference sequence). The CDR3 is 15 residues long. V lost 1 base and J lost 5, with 14 bases in between. This CDR3 is CATSRAGRSAETQYF. The DNA for the CDR3 is TGTGCCACCAGCAGAGCCGGTCGAAGCGCTGAGACCCAGTACTTC.

This clone was seen only a few times. The chain links TRBV15 to TRBJ1-2; 10 nucleotides match TRBD1. Losses at the gene ends were 1 base for V and 4 bases for J; bases not matched to a gene: 6. The CDR3 is made up of 16 amino acids. CDR1 and CDR2 from the germline V gene are LNHNV and YYDKDF (reference sequence). The chain's CDR3 is CATSRVDRGRGYGYTF. Written as DNA, the CDR3 is TGTGCCACCAGCAGAGTAGACAGGGGGCGCGGCTATGGCTACACCTTC.

This clone was counted only a few times. The V gene is TRBV15, the J gene TRBJ1-3, with 7 positions matching TRBD1. CDR1 LNHNV and CDR2 YYDKDF come from the germline V gene (reference sequence). V dropped 1 base and J dropped 2; count of bases not matched to a gene: 5. The CDR3 extends over 16 amino acids. CDR3 nucleotides: TGTGCCACCAGCAGAGGAACAGGGGAAGCTGGAAACACCATATATTTT. It yields the protein CATSRGTGEAGNTIYF. Full variable domain (missing parts from reference TRBV15 and TRBJ1-3): DAMVIQNPRYQVTQFGKPVTLSCSQTLNHNVMYWYQQKSSQAPKLLFHYYDKDFNNEADTPDNFQSRRPNTSFCFLDIRSPGLGDTAMYLCATSRGTGEAGNTIYFGEGSWLTVV.

CDR3 residues: CASSRQGPTEAFF. In DNA, the CDR3 is TGTGCCAGCTCACGACAGGGCCCCACTGAAGCTTTCTTT. The chain has TRBV18 and TRBJ1-1, with 7 positions matching TRBD1. The CDR3 runs 13 residues. The V gene end was trimmed by 4 bases and the J gene end by 4 bases; junction bases not matched to a gene: 3. The germline CDR1 and CDR2 sequences are KGHSH and LQKENI.